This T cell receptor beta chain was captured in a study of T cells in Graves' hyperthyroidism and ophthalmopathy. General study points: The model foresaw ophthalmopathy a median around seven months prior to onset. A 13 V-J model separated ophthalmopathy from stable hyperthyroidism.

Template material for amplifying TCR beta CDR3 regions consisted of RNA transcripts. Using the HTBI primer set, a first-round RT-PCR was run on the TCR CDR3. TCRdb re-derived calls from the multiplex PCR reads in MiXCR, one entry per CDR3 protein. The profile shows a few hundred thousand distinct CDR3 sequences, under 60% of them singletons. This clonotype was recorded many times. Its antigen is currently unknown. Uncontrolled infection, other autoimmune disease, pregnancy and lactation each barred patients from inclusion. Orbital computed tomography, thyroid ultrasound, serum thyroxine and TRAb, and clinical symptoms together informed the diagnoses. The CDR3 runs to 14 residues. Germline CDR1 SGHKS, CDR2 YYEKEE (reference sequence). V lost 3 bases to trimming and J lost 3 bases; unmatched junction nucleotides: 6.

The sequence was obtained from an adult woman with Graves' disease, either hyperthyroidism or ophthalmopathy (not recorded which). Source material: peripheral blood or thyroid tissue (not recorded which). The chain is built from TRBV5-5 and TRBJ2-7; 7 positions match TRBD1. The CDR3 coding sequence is TGTGCCAGCAGCTGGCGACAGGGTATCTACGAGCAGTACTTC. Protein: CASSWRQGIYEQYF.